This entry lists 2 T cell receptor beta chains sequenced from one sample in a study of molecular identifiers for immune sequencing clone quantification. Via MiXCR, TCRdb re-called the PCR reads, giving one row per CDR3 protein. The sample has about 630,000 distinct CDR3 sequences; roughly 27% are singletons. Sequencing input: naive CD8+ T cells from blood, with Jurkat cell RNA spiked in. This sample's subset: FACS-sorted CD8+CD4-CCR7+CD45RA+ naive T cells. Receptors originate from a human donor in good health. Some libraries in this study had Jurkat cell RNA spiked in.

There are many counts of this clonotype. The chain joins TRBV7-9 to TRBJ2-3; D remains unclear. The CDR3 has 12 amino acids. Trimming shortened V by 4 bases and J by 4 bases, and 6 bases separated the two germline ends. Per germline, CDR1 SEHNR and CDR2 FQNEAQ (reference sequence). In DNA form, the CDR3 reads TGTGCCAGCAGCTCCCAGTCAGATACGCAGTATTTT. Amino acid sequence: CASSSQSDTQYF.

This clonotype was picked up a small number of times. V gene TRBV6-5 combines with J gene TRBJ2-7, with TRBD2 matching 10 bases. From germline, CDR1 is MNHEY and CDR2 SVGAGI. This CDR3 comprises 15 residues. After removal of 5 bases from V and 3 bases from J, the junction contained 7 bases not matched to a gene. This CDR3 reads CASSTKREGIYEQYF. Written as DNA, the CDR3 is TGTGCCAGCAGTACCAAGCGGGAGGGGATCTACGAGCAGTACTTC.